Listed here are 3 T cell receptor beta chains from one sample, sequenced in a study of prognosis after radiotherapy for stage I lung cancer. Two-round multiplex PCR on genomic DNA was the method by which TCR beta CDR3 was amplified. First-round PCR employed TRBV- and TRBJ-specific primers for each gene. A single record per CDR3 protein comes from TCRdb applying MiXCR to the multiplex PCR reads. The sample holds around 15,000 distinct CDR3 sequences, around half seen once. Sequencing used PBMCs, obtained before or after stereotactic body radiation therapy (not recorded which). Source of these receptors: a donor over 45 with non-small cell lung cancer.

This clonotype has at least ten counts. This chain uses TRBV5-6 with TRBJ2-2; the match to TRBD2 covers 9 bases. The CDR3 is 18 residues long. J was trimmed by 7 bases and V by 3 bases; bases with no gene match: 16. In germline, CDR1 is SGHDT, CDR2 YYEEEE. CDR3 amino acids: CASSYGRGAGGPDGELFF. DNA of the CDR3: TGTGCCAGCAGCTATGGGCGTGGAGCGGGAGGCCCGGACGGGGAGCTGTTTTTT.

About this clonotype: One base separates it from a far larger clone, so it is likely a read error. V usage is TRBV2 and J usage is TRBJ2-2; TRBD2 agrees at 12 bases. Germline CDR1 reads SNHLY; CDR2 reads FYNNEI. The J segment lost 5 bases and the V segment lost 7 bases, leaving 8 bases of the junction unmatched. This CDR3 region has 16 residues. The CDR3 is CASIGRTSGKTGELFF. CDR3 in DNA: TGTGCCAGCATCGGCCGGACTAGCGGGAAAACCGGGGAGCTGTTTTTT.

This clonotype occurred a few times. The chain is built from TRBV5-5 and TRBJ1-2; D is possibly TRBD1 (5 bases). CDR3 length equals 13 residues. Germline CDR1 reads SGHKS; CDR2 reads YYEKEE (reference sequence). Trimming took off 0 bases at V and 2 bases at J, with 5 bases between the two ends. The CDR3: CASSLGGNYGYTF. CDR3 DNA: TGTGCCAGCAGCTTGGGGGGGAACTATGGCTACACCTTC.